The 20 T cell receptor beta chains given below trace back to one sample, sequenced in a study of response to subunit inactivated influenza vaccine. TCRdb independently ran MiXCR on the RT-PCR reads; one entry per CDR3 protein. The repertoire holds a few hundred thousand distinct CDR3 sequences, with 12% as singletons. Source: non-naive T cells sorted from PBMCs, taken around two weeks before vaccination. The receptor set was obtained from a man aged 45-60 years who received an inactivated influenza vaccine.

This clonotype has only a few counts. The chain carries TRBV20-1 and TRBJ2-7, with 14 positions matching TRBD2. The V and J ends lost 6 bases and 3 bases, in that order; junction bases with no gene match: 7. There are 15 residues in the CDR3. Germline V gene data show CDR1 as DFQATT and CDR2 as SNEGSKA (reference sequence). CDR3 bases: TGCAGTGCAACGGGACTAGCGGGGGCCAACTACGAGCAGTACTTC. Encoded protein: CSATGLAGANYEQYF.

In this sample, this clonotype turned up many times. CDR3 sequence (DNA): TGCAGCGTTGCCTACAATGAGCAGTTCTTC. It encodes CSVAYNEQFF. The chain uses TRBV29-1 and TRBJ2-1; no reliable D call. V shed 4 bases and J shed 2 bases, with 0 bases lying between them. This CDR3 contains 10 residues. Looked up from germline, CDR1 is SQVTM and CDR2 is ANQGSEA.

This clonotype showed up just a few times. CDR3 region: CASRWGSYNEQFF. CDR3 bases: TGTGCCAGCAGGTGGGGCTCCTACAATGAGCAGTTCTTC. This chain links TRBV6-1 with TRBJ2-1, with no clear D. Trimming cost V 6 bases and J 0 bases, with 6 bases left between them. Germline-derived CDR1 and CDR2 are MNHNS and SASEGT. The CDR3 is 13 amino acids.

Many counts were recorded for this clonotype. The chain uses TRBV5-1 and TRBJ2-3; no reliable D call. Trimming removed 1 base from V and 4 bases from J, with 7 bases in between. Germline V gives CDR1 SGHRS, CDR2 YFSETQ. This CDR3 is built from 13 residues. The CDR3 region is CASSLSRADTQYF. The CDR3 nucleotides are TGCGCCAGCAGCTTGAGTAGGGCAGATACGCAGTATTTT.

J is TRBJ1-6 and V is TRBV7-2; D is uncertain. The CDR3 has 15 residues. Between the trimmed V and J ends, which lost 1 base and 13 bases, there was a span of 17 bases. The germline V gene encodes CDR1 SGHTA and CDR2 FQGNSA. CDR3 loop: CASSLVAATSHPLHF. The CDR3 DNA reads TGTGCCAGCAGCTTAGTTGCAGCTACGTCCCATCCCCTCCACTTT.

This chain's CDR3 is CASSFNQQETQYF. CDR3 bases: TGTGCCAGCAGTTTTAACCAGCAAGAGACCCAGTACTTC. V and J are TRBV12-3 or TRBV12-4 and TRBJ2-5; unclear D gene. The CDR3 extends over 13 amino acids. V lost 3 bases and J 2 bases, leaving 7 bases between the germline ends.

This clonotype was observed a handful of times. For the CDR3, the DNA is TGTGCCAGCAGCTTAATGGTCGACTCTGAGCAGTTCTTC. Translating it yields CASSLMVDSEQFF. The chain employs TRBV7-3 and TRBJ2-1; D is unclear. CDR3 length: 13 amino acids. Deletions cut 1 base from V and 9 bases from J, with 10 bases between. Looked up from germline, CDR1 is SGHTA and CDR2 is FQGTGA.

V and J are TRBV6-2 or TRBV6-3 and TRBJ2-7, with 8 bases matching TRBD2. Germline CDR1 is MNHEY and CDR2 is SVGEGT. Trimming cost V 0 bases and J 3 bases; bases outside gene matches: 16. The CDR3 covers 19 residues. The CDR3: CASSYSMGDFLAGLYEQYF. For the CDR3, the DNA is TGTGCCAGCAGTTACTCGATGGGGGACTTTCTAGCGGGCCTCTACGAGCAGTACTTC.

This clonotype was seen only a few times. The gene calls are TRBV3-1 and TRBJ2-1, with 11 bases that match TRBD2. Trimming at V came to 0 bases and at J to 7 bases, leaving 8 bases not matched to a gene. CDR1 and CDR2 from the germline V gene are LGHDT and YNNKEL (reference sequence). CDR3 length: 17 residues. The CDR3 sequence is CASSQEGRLAGGNEQFF. DNA for the CDR3: TGTGCCAGCAGCCAAGAAGGACGGCTAGCGGGAGGAAATGAGCAGTTCTTC.

This clonotype was seen at least ten times. The rearrangement uses TRBV5-8 and TRBJ2-5, with D perhaps TRBD2 (5 bases). The CDR3 runs to 14 residues. Trimming shortened V by 2 bases and J by 7 bases, and 15 bases separated the two germline ends. Germline CDR1 and CDR2: SGHTS and YDEGEE. In DNA, the CDR3 is TGTGCCAGCAGCTTTGGGCTAGGCGGAGGGACCCAGTACTTC. The encoded protein is CASSFGLGGGTQYF. Based on the CDR3 plus reference TRBV5-8 and TRBJ2-5, the full variable domain is EAGVTQSPTHLIKTRGQQATLRCSPISGHTSVYWYQQALGLGLQFLLWYDEGEERNRGNFPPRFSGRQFPNYSSELNVNALELEDSALYLCASSFGLGGGTQYFGPGTRLLVL.

The chain employs TRBV28 and TRBJ2-7, with 9 bases fitting TRBD1. This CDR3 has 14 amino acids. The junction had 6 bases not matched to a gene; V was cut back by 6 bases and J by 3 bases. Germline V lookup: CDR1 MDHEN, CDR2 SYDVKM. CDR3 sequence (DNA): TGTGCCAGCAGACTCGGGACAGGGCTCTACGAGCAGTACTTC. Translated: CASRLGTGLYEQYF.

In its sample, this clonotype was seen many times. The chain recombines TRBV29-1 with TRBJ2-1, with D unresolved. Trimming took off 1 base at V and 1 base at J, with 8 bases between the two ends. Germline CDR1 SQVTM, CDR2 ANQGSEA. The CDR3 is made up of 14 amino acids. CDR3 in amino acids: CSVEAGISYNEQFF. Written as DNA, the CDR3 is TGCAGCGTTGAAGCGGGTATATCCTACAATGAGCAGTTCTTC.

This clonotype was seen more than once but under ten times. The chain carries TRBV6-5 and TRBJ1-4; no clear D gene. The CDR3 sequence is 15 residues long. CDR1 is MNHEY and CDR2 is SVGAGI in the germline V gene. V was pared by 3 bases and J by 4 bases, with 12 bases between. The CDR3 coding sequence is TGTGCCAGCAGTTATGATGGTTCCTTTAATGAAAAACTGTTTTTT. Protein sequence: CASSYDGSFNEKLFF.

This clonotype turned up a few times. The rearrangement links TRBV15 to TRBJ2-7; 8 bases fit TRBD1. This CDR3 spans 13 amino acids. The junction had 4 bases not matched to a gene; V was cut back by 3 bases and J by 6 bases. CDR1 and CDR2 (germline): LNHNV, YYDKDF (reference sequence). CDR3 region: CATSRDRAGEQYF. The CDR3 DNA follows: TGTGCCACCAGCAGGGACAGGGCCGGCGAGCAGTACTTC.

The chain joins TRBV23-1 to TRBJ2-3, with a possible D match to TRBD2 (6 bases). TRBV23-1 is known as an ORF, though its function is uncertain. Trimming removed 6 bases from V and 3 bases from J, with 10 bases in between. The CDR3 totals 13 residues. The CDR3 coding sequence is TGCGCCAGCAGGGGAGGAGGGACAGATACGCAGTATTTT. As protein: CASRGGGTDTQYF.

The chain couples TRBV20-1 to TRBJ2-4; D unresolved. CDR3 size: 16 residues. Per germline, CDR1 DFQATT and CDR2 SNEGSKA (reference sequence). The germline V and J ends were trimmed by 0 bases and 4 bases, with 16 bases remaining between them. CDR3 DNA sequence: TGCAGTGCTAGAGATCTTCTGGGCCCGGATAAAAACATTCAGTACTTC. Its protein is CSARDLLGPDKNIQYF.

The chain links TRBV4-2 to TRBJ2-3; D may be TRBD2 (5 bases). The CDR3 extends over 16 amino acids. Trimming took 1 base from V and 0 from J, leaving 11 bases between them. Germline-derived CDR1 and CDR2 are LGHNA and YNFKEQ. The CDR3 is CASSQALSGSTDTQYF. In nucleotides, the CDR3 is TGTGCCAGCAGCCAAGCCCTCAGCGGTAGCACAGATACGCAGTATTTT.

This clonotype was recorded at least ten times. The chain recombines TRBV5-1 with TRBJ1-2, with D maybe TRBD1 (5 bases). Trimming removed 4 bases from V and 8 bases from J, with 21 bases in between. Germline V CDR1 and CDR2: SGHRS, YFSETQ. CDR3 size: 15 residues. CDR3 nucleotides: TGCGCCAGCAGCCGGGGGGAGGACGGTGGATTCGGCTACACCTTC. Its translation is CASSRGEDGGFGYTF.

V and J are TRBV9 and TRBJ2-1; 7 bases agree with TRBD2. V lost 1 base and J lost 1; bases outside the gene matches: 2. Per the germline V gene, CDR1 is SGDLS and CDR2 is YYNGEE. This CDR3 is 15 amino acids long. DNA for the CDR3: TGTGCCAGCAGCGTAAGCGGGACGTCCTACAATGAGCAGTTCTTC. It translates to CASSVSGTSYNEQFF.

This clonotype showed up many times. The J gene is TRBJ2-2, the V gene TRBV11-2; no clear D. The CDR3 spans 16 residues. The ends were cut back, 2 bases at V and 3 bases at J, with 13 bases in the middle. Germline assignment: CDR1 SGHAT and CDR2 FQNNGV. The CDR3 nucleotides read TGTGCCAGCAGCTTATCCCCGGGCAGACACACCGGGGAGCTGTTTTTT. Translated: CASSLSPGRHTGELFF.